A selection of T cell receptor beta chains follows, all from one sample in a study of early T cells in non-severe SARS-CoV-2 infection. TCRdb reanalysed the 5' RACE reads using MiXCR and keeps one entry per CDR3 protein. Of 45,000 to 75,000 distinct CDR3 sequences listed, 10% to 15% were seen once; the top ten hold 4.8%. Sequenced: whole blood. The source of these receptors is an adult who was a healthcare worker with PCR-confirmed SARS-CoV-2 infection or an uninfected control (not recorded which). The CDR3 runs from the conserved cysteine through the conserved F or W. The D gene is left open where the match is weak. Only part of the rows carry a size: once, few, many, or a class if the clone is expanded.

J	V	D	size	CDR3	DNA
TRBJ2-3	TRBV13	-	many	CASSLEALRSTDTQYF	TGTGCCAGCAGCTTAGAAGCATTGCGAAGCACAGATACGCAGTATTTT
TRBJ2-1	TRBV5-4	-	-	CASSRWSSYNEQFF	TGTGCCAGCAGCCGTTGGAGCTCCTACAATGAGCAGTTCTTC
TRBJ2-3	TRBV20-1	TRBD1	-	CSAPTGTGDTDTQYF	TGCAGTGCACCAACCGGGACAGGAGACACAGATACGCAGTATTTT
TRBJ2-7	TRBV15	-	few	CATSRSRSGSSSYEQYF	TGTGCCACCAGCAGATCGAGATCCGGCTCCAGCTCCTACGAGCAGTACTTC
TRBJ1-5	TRBV4-1	TRBD1	many	CASSQDRGLGNQPQHF	TGCGCCAGCAGCCAAGACAGGGGGCTTGGCAATCAGCCCCAGCATTTT
TRBJ2-7	TRBV20-1	-	-	CSAHSAYEQYF	TGCAGTGCTCATTCGGCATACGAGCAGTACTTC
TRBJ2-7	TRBV11-2	TRBD2	few	CASTYNPGLALEQYF	TGTGCCAGCACCTACAATCCGGGACTAGCTCTCGAGCAGTACTTC
TRBJ1-4	TRBV6-6	-	many	CASSSISFNEKLFF	TGTGCCAGCAGCTCCATATCATTTAATGAAAAACTGTTTTTT
TRBJ2-1	TRBV20-1	TRBD2	many	CSAREGTSSYNEQFF	TGCAGTGCTAGAGAGGGGACTAGCTCCTACAATGAGCAGTTCTTC
TRBJ2-3	TRBV5-6	-	many	CASSLQTASLSFTQYF	TGTGCCAGCAGCTTACAGACAGCAAGCCTTTCCTTTACGCAGTATTTT
TRBJ2-3	TRBV7-3	TRBD2	many	CASSLKSSGSTDTQYF	TGTGCCAGCAGCTTAAAGTCTAGCGGGAGTACAGATACGCAGTATTTT
TRBJ1-3	TRBV10-2	-	-	CASSEGPGNTIYF	TGCGCCAGCAGCGAGGGGCCGGGAAACACCATATATTTT
TRBJ2-7	TRBV6-1	TRBD2	few	CASSEILAGTYEQYF	TGTGCCAGCAGTGAAATACTAGCGGGAACCTACGAGCAGTACTTC
TRBJ2-6	TRBV6-5	TRBD1	few	CASKTGSYSGANVLTF	TGTGCCAGCAAGACAGGGAGTTACTCTGGGGCCAACGTCCTGACTTTC
TRBJ2-1	TRBV7-9	TRBD2	many	CASSLEGLVQNEQFF	TGTGCCAGCAGCTTAGAGGGACTAGTGCAGAATGAGCAGTTCTTC
TRBJ2-7	TRBV6-6	-	-	CASMGITNYEQYF	TGTGCCAGCATGGGGATAACCAACTACGAGCAGTACTTC
TRBJ2-1	TRBV28	-	many	CASSATWEQFF	TGTGCCAGCAGCGCAACCTGGGAGCAGTTCTTC
TRBJ2-2	TRBV20-1	-	-	CSAPSPNTGELFF	TGCAGTGCTCCAAGTCCGAACACCGGGGAGCTGTTTTTT
TRBJ2-7	TRBV6-5	-	many	CASSYQGGTYEQYF	TGTGCCAGCAGTTACCAGGGGGGCACCTACGAGCAGTACTTC
TRBJ1-4	TRBV7-9	-	-	CASSFEAAEKLFF	TGTGCCAGCAGCTTCGAGGCGGCTGAAAAACTGTTTTTT
TRBJ1-5	TRBV6-2/TRBV6-3	-	-	CASSNPRQNGQPQHF	TGTGCCAGCAGTAACCCCCGACAGAACGGTCAGCCCCAGCATTTT
TRBJ1-5	TRBV28	-	few	CASSLDSKAQHF	TGTGCCAGCAGTCTGGACAGTAAGGCCCAGCATTTT
TRBJ2-3	TRBV28	-	-	CASSRASPDTQYF	TGTGCCAGCAGTCGGGCGAGCCCAGATACGCAGTATTTT
TRBJ2-1	TRBV9	-	few	CASSVGDLKNNEQFF	TGTGCCAGCAGCGTAGGGGACTTAAAAAACAATGAGCAGTTCTTC
TRBJ2-7	TRBV7-9	TRBD2	-	CASTGTSGTREQYF	TGTGCCAGCACCGGGACTAGCGGGACTCGGGAGCAGTACTTC
TRBJ2-7	TRBV7-9	-	few	CASSFLSEQYF	TGTGCCAGCAGCTTTTTATCGGAGCAGTACTTC
TRBJ1-1	TRBV29-1	-	-	CSVAGVDTEAFF	TGCAGCGTTGCAGGGGTCGATACTGAAGCTTTCTTT
TRBJ1-3	TRBV9	TRBD1	-	CASSVAGTDEPFSGNTIYF	TGTGCCAGCAGCGTAGCCGGGACAGATGAACCCTTCTCTGGAAACACCATATATTTT
TRBJ1-1	TRBV5-8	-	few	CASSSGRTAFTEAFF	TGTGCCAGCAGCTCGGGCAGGACTGCCTTCACTGAAGCTTTCTTT
TRBJ2-4	TRBV6-6	-	once	CASTGQNLAKNIQYF	TGTGCCAGCACCGGACAGAACCTAGCCAAAAACATTCAGTACTTC